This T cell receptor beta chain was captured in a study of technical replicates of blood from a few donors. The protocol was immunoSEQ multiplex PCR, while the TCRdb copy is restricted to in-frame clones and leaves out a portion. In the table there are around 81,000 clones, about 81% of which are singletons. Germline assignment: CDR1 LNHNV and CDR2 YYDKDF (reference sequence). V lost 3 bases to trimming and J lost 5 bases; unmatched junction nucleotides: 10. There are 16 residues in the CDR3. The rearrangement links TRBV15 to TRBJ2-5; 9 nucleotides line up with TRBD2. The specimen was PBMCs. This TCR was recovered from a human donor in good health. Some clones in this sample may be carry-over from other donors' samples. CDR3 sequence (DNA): TGTGCCACCAGCAGGGGGGCGGGGGGGCCTTGGGAGACCCAGTACTTC. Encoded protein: CATSRGAGGPWETQYF.